This T cell receptor (beta chain) is drawn from a study of beta chain features in type 1 diabetes. Study details: Across every sample, about 100 million sorted cells were examined in total.

Trimming left V 4 bases short and J 3 bases short, with 9 bases between. Per the germline V gene, CDR1 is SGHDN and CDR2 is FVKESK. CDR3 length: 14 amino acids. To note about this clone: The antigen is not known.

Notes on the study in general: A closer apparent resemblance between naive, central memory and Treg TCRB repertoires was seen in patients than in healthy donors. Whether HLA type affects TCRB rearrangement stayed undetermined in the present work. Patients with Type 1 diabetes showed moderately but significantly shorter TCRB CDR3s in all four CD4+ subsets.

The entirety of the isolated RNA underwent reverse transcription, so expressed TCRB transcripts were sequenced. Profiling relied on immunoSEQ multiplex PCR, and the TCRdb table lists in-frame clones only, not all of them. The sample includes about 650,000 clones, 9.5% to 15% of them seen just once. Only one heparinised blood draw was taken per donor, and its volume averaged about 116 mL. This chain connects TRBV14 to TRBJ2-2; no definite D call. Sequenced material: naive CD4+ T cells from blood. The sequence was collected from a man aged 30 to 45 with type 1 diabetes. The CDR3 here is CASSPVRYTGELFF. The CDR3 nucleotides read TGTGCCAGCAGCCCTGTCCGGTACACCGGGGAGCTGTTTTTT.